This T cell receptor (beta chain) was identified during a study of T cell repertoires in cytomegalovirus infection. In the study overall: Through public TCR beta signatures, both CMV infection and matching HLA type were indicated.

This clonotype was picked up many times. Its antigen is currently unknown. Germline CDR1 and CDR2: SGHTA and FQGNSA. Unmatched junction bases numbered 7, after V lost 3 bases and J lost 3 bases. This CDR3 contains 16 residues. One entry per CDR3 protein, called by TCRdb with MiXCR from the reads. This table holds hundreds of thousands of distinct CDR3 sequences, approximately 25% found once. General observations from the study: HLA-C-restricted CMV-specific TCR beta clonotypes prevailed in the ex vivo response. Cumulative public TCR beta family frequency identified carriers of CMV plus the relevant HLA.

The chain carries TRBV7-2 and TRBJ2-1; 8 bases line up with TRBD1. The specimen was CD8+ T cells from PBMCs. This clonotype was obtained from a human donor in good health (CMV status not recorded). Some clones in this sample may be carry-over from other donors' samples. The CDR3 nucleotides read TGTGCCAGCAGCTTCTTCCCGGGGACAGGCTACAATGAGCAGTTCTTC. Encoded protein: CASSFFPGTGYNEQFF.